This is a list of T cell receptor beta chains from one sample in a study of cytomegalovirus exposure and HLA in healthy donors. Measured with immunoSEQ multiplex PCR; TCRdb has only the in-frame clones, and not every one. The sample lists some 150,000 clones, approximately 80% occurring once. The source material was PBMCs. These receptor sequences come from a woman in her thirties in good health and CMV-seronegative. The CDR3 runs from the conserved cysteine through the conserved F or W. The D gene is left open where the match is weak. For some rows the clone size is stated as once, few or many, or as a class when expanded; others skip it.

TRBV5-1	TRBJ1-1	few	.	TGCGCCAGCAGCTTGGCCCTACCCACTGAAGCTTTCTTT	CASSLALPTEAFF
TRBV28	TRBJ2-7	.	.	TGTGCCAGCAGTCTGCAGGGTGGTGAGCAGTACTTC	CASSLQGGEQYF
TRBV10-3	TRBJ2-7	few	TRBD2	TGTGCCATCAGTTCCGGGACTAGCGGGAGTCAGAACGGGCAGTACTTC	CAISSGTSGSQNGQYF
TRBV27	TRBJ2-1	.	.	TGTGCCAGCAGTTTATCCGGTCAGGGGTGGGATGAGCAGTTCTTC	CASSLSGQGWDEQFF
TRBV4-1	TRBJ1-2	.	TRBD1	TGCGCCAGCAGCCAAACCAGGGGGCAGGGTTCTTTCTATGGCTACACCTTC	CASSQTRGQGSFYGYTF
TRBV13	TRBJ2-1	.	TRBD1	TGTGCCAGCAGCTCTACAGGCTACAGGGGGCGGGCCTACAATGAGCAGTTCTTC	CASSSTGYRGRAYNEQFF
TRBV14	TRBJ1-6	once	.	TGTGCCAGCAGCCCGAGCTCCTATAATTCACCCCTCCACTTT	CASSPSSYNSPLHF
TRBV6-1	TRBJ2-1	.	TRBD1	TGTGCCAGCAGACCTACAGGGGCGGAATACAATGAGCAGTTCTTC	CASRPTGAEYNEQFF
TRBV7-2	TRBJ1-4	.	.	TGTGCCAGCAGCTTAGCACGCGGGAGTGAAAAACTGTTTTTT	CASSLARGSEKLFF
TRBV19	TRBJ1-1	once	.	TGTGCCAGTAGTATGGGGCAGGCTCCTCTGCCGGCTTTCTTT	CASSMGQAPLPAFF
TRBV28	TRBJ2-3	.	.	TGTGCCAGCAGTTTCCCGATGGGAGGCACGCAGTATTTT	CASSFPMGGTQYF
TRBV11-2	TRBJ2-1	.	.	TGTGCCAGCAGCCATTACAATGAGCAGTTCTTC	CASSHYNEQFF
TRBV5-1	TRBJ1-2	.	.	TGCGCCAGCAGTTTACCAAGGGGCGCCGAGATTAACTATGGCTACACCTTC	CASSLPRGAEINYGYTF
TRBV15	TRBJ2-3	.	TRBD2	TGTGCCACCAGCAGGAGGACTAGCGGGGGGACAGATACGCAGTATTTT	CATSRRTSGGTDTQYF
TRBV27	TRBJ1-5	.	.	TGTGCCAGCAGTTTAGGGGGGGCGCGGGGTAGCAATCAGCCCCAGCATTTT	CASSLGGARGSNQPQHF
TRBV19	TRBJ1-5	.	.	TGTGCCAGTAGTATATTGTGGGCAGGGGTACAGCCCCAGCATTTT	CASSILWAGVQPQHF
TRBV7-2	TRBJ2-4	.	TRBD1	TGTGCCAGCAGCAGAGACAGGGTGACAAACATTCAGTACTTC	CASSRDRVTNIQYF
TRBV5-4	TRBJ2-3	.	TRBD2	TGTGCCAGCAGCTCGACTAGCGGGGGCACAGATACGCAGTATTTT	CASSSTSGGTDTQYF
TRBV4-1	TRBJ2-7	.	.	TGCGCCAGCAGCCAAGATCGGAGGGGGCGCGTCGAGCAGTACTTC	CASSQDRRGRVEQYF
TRBV6-1	TRBJ2-1	.	.	TGTGCCAGCAGTTGGGGGACTTACAATGAGCAGTTCTTC	CASSWGTYNEQFF
TRBV28	TRBJ2-4	.	TRBD2	TGTGCCAGCAGTTTATGGGGGGGGAGAAACATTCAGTACTTC	CASSLWGGRNIQYF
TRBV14	TRBJ1-1	.	.	TGTGCCAGCAGCTACCGCAGGGGGAACACTGAAGCTTTCTTT	CASSYRRGNTEAFF
TRBV5-1	TRBJ2-5	few	.	TGCGCCAGCAGCGACGGGACTGAAGAGACCCAGTACTTC	CASSDGTEETQYF
TRBV7-9	TRBJ2-5	.	TRBD1	TGTGCCAGCAGGACTGGGACAGGGCAAGAGACCCAGTACTTC	CASRTGTGQETQYF
TRBV10-3	TRBJ2-7	.	.	TGTGCCATCAGCCCTACTAGTATCTACGAGCAGTACTTC	CAISPTSIYEQYF